The sequence of this T cell receptor (beta chain) was determined in a study of Tregs in tolerant kidney transplant recipients. For the study at large: Related graft donors supplied nonmyeloablative bone marrow transplants, and mixed chimerism was transient. Study-level results: No direct test of biological reproducibility was done here. Changing PCR primers prevented nucleotide comparison between some patients' samples. In tolerant patients, donor-specific Tregs outgrew total Tregs, suggesting antigen-driven expansion.

Judged by abundance, this clone is medium-sized. Its antigen is currently unknown. The protocol was immunoSEQ multiplex PCR, while the TCRdb copy is restricted to in-frame clones and leaves out a portion. The profile shows several thousand clones, approximately 30% of them singletons. After more than five days with irradiated graft donor PBMCs, CFSE-labeled recipient PBMCs were FACS-sorted. There are 13 residues in the CDR3. Germline CDR1 reads MNHEY; CDR2 reads SMNVEV (reference sequence). V dropped 2 bases and J dropped 4 bases, with 9 bases sitting between them. The receptor's source is a human patient who received a combined kidney and bone marrow transplant. The sequenced sample was CD8+ T cells from blood cultured with allogeneic cells, obtained before the transplant. The genes are TRBV27 and TRBJ2-7; a weak D match, TRBD1 (5 bases). The DNA for the CDR3 is TGTGCCAGCAGTTTAAACCCAGGGTACGAGCAGTACTTC. Its protein product is CASSLNPGYEQYF.